These 15 T cell receptor beta chains came from one sample sequenced in a study of blood T cell repertoires in COVID-19. Produced via immunoSEQ multiplex PCR; TCRdb's table is partial and in-frame only. The sample has about 67,000 clones, 80% to 90% seen once. Sample: peripheral blood. The receptors were sampled from a man aged 50-60 years with active COVID-19.

The CDR3 DNA is TGTGCCAGCACTGGGACAGGGAGTTACAATGAGCAGTTCTTC. It specifies CASTGTGSYNEQFF. The V gene is TRBV28, the J gene TRBJ2-1, with TRBD1 identical over 9 bases. This CDR3 comprises 14 residues. V shed 7 bases, J shed 4 bases, and the junction held 5 bases outside the gene matches. CDR1 and CDR2 (germline): MDHEN, SYDVKM.

The rearrangement links TRBV7-2 to TRBJ1-1; 10 nucleotides match TRBD1. V lost 3 bases and J lost 4; bases outside the gene matches: 2. Germline V gives CDR1 SGHTA, CDR2 FQGNSA. The CDR3 is made up of 14 amino acids. CDR3 sequence (DNA): TGTGCCAGCAGCTTGACAGGGGGCGTCACTGAAGCTTTCTTT. Its translation: CASSLTGGVTEAFF.

The V gene is TRBV19, the J gene TRBJ1-5, with 7 bases identical to TRBD1. The length of the CDR3 is 15 residues. With 5 bases clipped from V and 0 bases from J, the junction kept 4 bases outside the gene matches. Per germline, CDR1 LNHDA and CDR2 SQIVND (reference sequence). The DNA of the CDR3 is TGTGCCAGTAGTTTGAACAGGGGTAGCAATCAGCCCCAGCATTTT. Protein product: CASSLNRGSNQPQHF.

This chain joins TRBV27 and TRBJ1-2; D is perhaps TRBD1 (6 bases). The CDR3 is made up of 16 amino acids. Deletions cut 0 bases from V and 8 bases from J, with 19 bases between. The germline gives CDR1 MNHEY, CDR2 SMNVEV (reference sequence). The CDR3 region is CASSLSGRTDTRGYTF. For the CDR3, the DNA is TGTGCCAGCAGTTTATCCGGAAGGACAGACACTAGAGGCTACACCTTC.

This sequence joins TRBV19 and TRBJ2-7, with D perhaps matching TRBD1 (6 bases). The length of the CDR3 is 15 residues. The germline gives CDR1 LNHDA, CDR2 SQIVND (reference sequence). The V end lost 3 bases, the J end lost 0 bases, and 12 bases lay between the germline ends. The CDR3 reads CASSISGTSSYEQYF. Written as DNA, the CDR3 is TGTGCCAGTAGTATTTCAGGGACAAGCTCCTACGAGCAGTACTTC.

J is TRBJ1-2 and V is TRBV11-3, with 9 positions matching TRBD1. This CDR3 region has 14 residues. The trim removed 5 bases at V and 4 bases at J, leaving 5 bases unmatched. Germline CDR1 and CDR2: SGHNT and YENEEA. The chain's CDR3 is CASSARQGVYGYTF. The CDR3 coding sequence is TGTGCCAGCAGCGCCCGACAGGGGGTCTATGGCTACACCTTC. The variable domain in full, with the rest retrieved from reference TRBV11-3 and TRBJ1-2, is EAGVVQSPRYKIIEKKQPVAFWCNPISGHNTLYWYLQNLGQGPELLIRYENEEAVDDSQLPKDRFSAERLKGVDSTLKIQPAELGDSAVYLCASSARQGVYGYTFGSGTRLTVV.

The chain joins TRBV5-8 to TRBJ2-1; TRBD1 agrees at 9 bases. CDR1 and CDR2 from the germline V gene are SGHTS and YDEGEE. The CDR3 contains 14 residues. V gave up 4 bases and J gave up 6 bases; unmatched junction bases: 5. The CDR3, as DNA: TGTGCCAGCAGCCCTGACAGGGGGATCAATGAGCAGTTCTTC. It encodes CASSPDRGINEQFF.

CDR3 sequence (DNA): TGTGCCAGCAGCGCCAATCCCGACAGGGGGCATTCACCCCTCCACTTT. Protein product: CASSANPDRGHSPLHF. V is TRBV5-4 and J is TRBJ1-6, with 10 bases lining up with TRBD1. The CDR3 loop spans 16 amino acids. The J segment lost 8 bases and the V segment lost 4 bases, leaving 9 bases of the junction unmatched. Germline V gives CDR1 SGHNT, CDR2 YYREEE (reference sequence).

By sample fraction, this clone is medium-sized. The gene calls are TRBV27 and TRBJ2-7, with 9 nucleotides matching TRBD1. Germline CDR1 is MNHEY and CDR2 is SMNVEV (reference sequence). The CDR3 is 14 residues long. The junction had 7 bases not matched to a gene; V was cut back by 5 bases and J by 5 bases. The CDR3 DNA follows: TGTGCCAGCAGTACGGGACAGGGCTTAGACGAGCAGTACTTC. This gives the protein CASSTGQGLDEQYF.

The chain carries TRBV18 and TRBJ1-6, with a possible D match to TRBD1 (5 bases). CDR1 is KGHSH, CDR2 LQKENI, per germline. The V end lost 3 bases, the J end lost 5 bases, and 8 bases lay between the germline ends. This CDR3 has 14 residues. The CDR3 sequence: CASSPGTNNSPLHF. In DNA, the CDR3 is TGTGCCAGCTCACCGGGGACTAATAATTCACCCCTCCACTTT.

The table lists this clone with a count of one. This chain links TRBV2 with TRBJ2-1; D perhaps matches TRBD1 (5 bases). This CDR3 contains 15 residues. With 6 bases removed from V and 4 bases from J, the gap between germline ends came to 16 bases. The germline V gene encodes CDR1 SNHLY and CDR2 FYNNEI. The DNA of the CDR3 is TGTGCCAGCAGAGATAAGGGGTTTTTTTACAATGAGCAGTTCTTC. Its protein product is CASRDKGFFYNEQFF.

This chain joins TRBV4-1 and TRBJ1-6, with a tentative D call TRBD1 (6 bases). Germline V lookup: CDR1 MGHRA, CDR2 YSYEKL. The CDR3 totals 14 residues. Trimming removed 1 base at V and 7 bases at J, with 8 bases between. The CDR3 region has the DNA TGCGCCAGCAGCCAAGCGACAGGAAATTCACCCCTCCACTTT. It translates to CASSQATGNSPLHF.

V is TRBV3-1 (or the pseudogene TRBV3-2) and J is TRBJ1-4; a weak D match, TRBD1 (6 bases). The CDR3 sequence is 13 residues long. Looked up from germline, CDR1 is LGHDT and CDR2 is YNNKEL (reference sequence). Trimming stripped 5 bases from V and 11 bases from J, with 15 bases between. The CDR3 region is CASSDGGGQKLFF. CDR3 coding DNA: TGTGCCAGCAGCGACGGGGGGGGGCAGAAACTGTTTTTT.

Only one count was recorded for this clone. The J gene is TRBJ1-5, the V gene TRBV18, with TRBD1 matching 11 bases. Per the germline V gene, CDR1 is KGHSH and CDR2 is LQKENI. This CDR3 is built from 15 residues. V trimming: 2 bases; J trimming: 5 bases; junction bases outside the gene matches: 2. CDR3: CASSPGTGGDQPQHF. CDR3 nucleotide sequence: TGTGCCAGCTCACCAGGGACAGGGGGGGATCAGCCCCAGCATTTT.

The V gene is TRBV6-6, the J gene TRBJ1-2, with D possibly being TRBD1 (6 bases). From germline, CDR1 is MNHNY and CDR2 SVGAGI (reference sequence). This CDR3 has 11 residues. Trimming left V 8 bases short and J 2 bases short, with 6 bases between. The CDR3 DNA follows: TGTGCCAGCGGGGGCAACTATGGCTACACCTTC. This translates into CASGGNYGYTF.